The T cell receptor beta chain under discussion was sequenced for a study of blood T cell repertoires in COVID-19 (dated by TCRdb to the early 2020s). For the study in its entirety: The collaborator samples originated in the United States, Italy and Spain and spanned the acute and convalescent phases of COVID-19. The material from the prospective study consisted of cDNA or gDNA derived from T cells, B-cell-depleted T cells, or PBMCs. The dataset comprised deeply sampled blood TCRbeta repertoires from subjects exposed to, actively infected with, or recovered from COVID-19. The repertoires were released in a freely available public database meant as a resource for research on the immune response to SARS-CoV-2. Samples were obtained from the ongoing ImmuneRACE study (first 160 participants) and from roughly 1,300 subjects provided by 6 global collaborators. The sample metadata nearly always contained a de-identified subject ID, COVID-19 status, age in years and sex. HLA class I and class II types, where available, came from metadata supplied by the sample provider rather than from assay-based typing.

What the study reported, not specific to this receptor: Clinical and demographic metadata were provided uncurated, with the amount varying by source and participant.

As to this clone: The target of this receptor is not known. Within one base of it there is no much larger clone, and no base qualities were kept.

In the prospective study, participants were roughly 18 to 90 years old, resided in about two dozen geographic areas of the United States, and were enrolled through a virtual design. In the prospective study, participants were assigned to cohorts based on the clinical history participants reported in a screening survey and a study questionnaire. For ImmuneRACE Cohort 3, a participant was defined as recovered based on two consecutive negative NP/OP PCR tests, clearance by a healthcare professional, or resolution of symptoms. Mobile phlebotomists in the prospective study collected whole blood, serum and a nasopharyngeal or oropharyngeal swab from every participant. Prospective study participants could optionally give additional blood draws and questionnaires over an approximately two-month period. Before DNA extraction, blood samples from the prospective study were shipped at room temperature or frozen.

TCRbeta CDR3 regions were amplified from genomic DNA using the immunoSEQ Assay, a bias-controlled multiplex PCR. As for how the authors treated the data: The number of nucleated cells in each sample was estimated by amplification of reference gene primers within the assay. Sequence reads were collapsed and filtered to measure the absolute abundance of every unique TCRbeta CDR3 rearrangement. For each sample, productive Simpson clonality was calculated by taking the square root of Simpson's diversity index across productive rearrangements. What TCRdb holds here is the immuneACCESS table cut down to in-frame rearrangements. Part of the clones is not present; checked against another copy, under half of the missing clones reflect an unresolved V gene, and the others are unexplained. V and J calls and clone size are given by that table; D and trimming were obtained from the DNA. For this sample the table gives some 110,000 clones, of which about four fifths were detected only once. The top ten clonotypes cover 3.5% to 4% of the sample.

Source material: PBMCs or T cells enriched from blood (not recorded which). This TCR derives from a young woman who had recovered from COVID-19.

The CDR3 sequence is CASRGGDGGNQPQHF. At the DNA level, the sequence is TGCGCCAGCAGAGGGGGGGACGGGGGCAATCAGCCCCAGCATTTT. This chain joins TRBV5-1 to TRBJ1-5; tentative D gene TRBD1, with 6 bases matching. V and J lose 5 bases and 2 bases, and a span of 14 bases separates them. The CDR3 runs 15 amino acids, cysteine and phenylalanine included. This entry keeps only the CDR3 DNA: 45 bases, framed from base 1. CDR1 and CDR2, per the germline V gene, are SGHRS and YFSETQ.